This T cell receptor beta chain is from a study of T cells in women clearing cervical HPV infection. Study in general: Case blood was drawn when the lesion was first found; control blood after infection became undetectable. Study-wide points: Unknown T-cell numbers per sample may underlie the richness differences. Timing of associations relative to infection is unclear; T-cell subsets were not isolated.

Regarding this clone: Antigen specificity is unknown. From the germline J gene comes the end of the CDR3, since the read stops 3 residues before it.

The CDR3 has 13 residues. CDR1 and CDR2 from the germline V gene are PRHDT and FYEKMQ (reference sequence). Losses at the gene ends were 4 bases for V and 5 bases for J; bases not matched to a gene: 3. The protocol was immunoSEQ multiplex PCR, while the TCRdb copy is restricted to in-frame clones and leaves out a portion. The specimen's table records about 24,000 clones. MY09/MY11 PCR detected cervical HPV DNA; dot-blot assigned genotypes. The sequence derives from a woman between 18 and 75 years old with a cervical HPV16 infection that either progressed to CIN3+ or cleared (not recorded which). This sequence joins TRBV13 and TRBJ1-1; TRBD1 agrees at 8 bases. Sequenced input: blood buffy coat. The DNA read from the CDR3 is TGTGCCAGCAGCTCCAGGGGGCGGACTGAA. Its translation is CASSSRGRTE. The complete CDR3 protein is CASSSRGRTEAFF.